Each of the 26 T cell receptor beta chains below was sequenced from the same sample in a study of T cell responses to AZD1222 COVID-19 vaccine. Measured with immunoSEQ multiplex PCR; TCRdb has only the in-frame clones, and not every one. Of around 100,000 clones in the sample, nearly 90% are singletons; the top ten hold over 15%. The specimen comprised peripheral blood, sampled on day 0 of AZD1222 vaccination. Every receptor here comes from an adult in good health.

The gene calls are TRBV28 and TRBJ1-5; possible D gene TRBD1, 5 bases. The CDR3 is 16 residues long. The germline V gene has CDR1 MDHEN and CDR2 SYDVKM. With 2 bases removed from V and 5 bases from J, the gap between germline ends came to 16 bases. CDR3 sequence: CASSLDLGQGHQPQHF. CDR3 bases: TGTGCCAGCAGTTTAGATTTAGGCCAGGGCCATCAGCCCCAGCATTTT.

This clone came up once. The V call is TRBV28, the J call TRBJ1-5, with D possibly TRBD1 on 6 matching bases. CDR1 and CDR2 (germline): MDHEN, SYDVKM. CDR3 length: 13 amino acids. V lost 7 bases and J 5 bases, leaving 12 bases between the germline ends. The CDR3 DNA sequence: TGTGCCAGCATTCAAAGGGGGGATCAGCCCCAGCATTTT. It is translated as CASIQRGDQPQHF.

This sequence joins TRBV5-1 and TRBJ1-1; no firm D call. The CDR3 length is 14 residues. Germline V lookup: CDR1 SGHRS, CDR2 YFSETQ. Trimming pared 2 bases from V and 0 bases from J, leaving 8 bases between. CDR3 protein: CASSLTALNTEAFF. DNA for the CDR3: TGCGCCAGCAGCTTAACCGCCTTGAACACTGAAGCTTTCTTT.

The chain uses TRBV7-2 and TRBJ1-4; 11 nucleotides match TRBD1. The CDR3 contains 15 residues. CDR1 and CDR2 (germline): SGHTA, FQGNSA. J was trimmed by 7 bases and V by 2 bases; bases with no gene match: 3. CDR3 DNA: TGTGCCAGCAGCTTATTCGGACAGGGGGCTGAAAAACTGTTTTTT. It translates to CASSLFGQGAEKLFF.

The chain carries TRBV4-2 and TRBJ2-5; the D is unclear. This CDR3 has 15 amino acids. Germline-derived CDR1 and CDR2 are LGHNA and YNFKEQ. Trimming shortened V by 0 bases and J by 1 base, and 9 bases separated the two germline ends. The DNA for the CDR3 is TGTGCCAGCAGCCAAGAAACCCCTAGCCAAGAGACCCAGTACTTC. Translating gives CASSQETPSQETQYF.

Points on this clone: The sample carries other DNA sequences with the same CDR3. CDR3 bases: TGTGCCAGCAGTTTAGGGGGGAATGGCTACACCTTC. This translates into CASSLGGNGYTF. This sequence joins TRBV12-3 or TRBV12-4 and TRBJ1-2; TRBD1 might be the D (5 bases). The CDR3 has 12 amino acids. Trimming removed 1 base from V and 6 bases from J, with 6 bases in between.

This chain connects TRBV28 to TRBJ1-6, with unresolved D. The CDR3 consists of 13 residues. CDR1 and CDR2 from the germline V gene are MDHEN and SYDVKM. V was trimmed by 3 bases and J by 11 bases, leaving 11 bases between them. The CDR3 nucleotides read TGTGCCAGCAGTTTCCCGGCCAGGCCACCCCTCCACTTT. Protein sequence: CASSFPARPPLHF.

As to this clone: Other DNA sequences of this sample code for an identical CDR3. The rearrangement uses TRBV11-2 and TRBJ2-1; 9 nucleotides align to TRBD1. The trim removed 6 bases at V and 5 bases at J, leaving 11 bases unmatched. CDR1 is SGHAT and CDR2 is FQNNGV in the germline V gene. CDR3 length: 16 amino acids. The CDR3 spells CASSRPGQGPNNEQFF. CDR3 nucleotides: TGTGCCAGCAGTCGACCCGGACAGGGGCCTAACAATGAGCAGTTCTTC. The whole variable domain, filled in from reference TRBV11-2 and TRBJ2-1, reads EAGVAQSPRYKIIEKRQSVAFWCNPISGHATLYWYQQILGQGPKLLIQFQNNGVVDDSQLPKDRFSAERLKGVDSTLKIQPAKLEDSAVYLCASSRPGQGPNNEQFFGPGTRLTVL.

The genes are TRBV5-7 and TRBJ2-1; D gene uncertain. TRBV5-7 has ORF status, its function being uncertain. The germline V and J ends were trimmed by 6 bases and 4 bases, with 14 bases remaining between them. The CDR3 contains 14 residues. The CDR3 coding sequence is TGTGCCAGCACCACCGGCGAATCTTACAATGAGCAGTTCTTC. Protein sequence: CASTTGESYNEQFF.

The chain links TRBV7-2 to TRBJ2-7, with 8 bases identical to TRBD2. J lost 2 bases, V lost 5 bases, and 5 bases had no gene match. Germline V gives CDR1 SGHTA, CDR2 FQGNSA. CDR3 size: 14 residues. CDR3 bases: TGTGCCAGCAGCGTGGGACTAGTTGCCTACGAGCAGTACTTC. This sequence encodes CASSVGLVAYEQYF.

The gene calls are TRBV9 and TRBJ2-2; D is unclear. V shed 1 base and J shed 4 bases, with 14 bases lying between them. The germline V gene has CDR1 SGDLS and CDR2 YYNGEE. The CDR3 loop spans 16 amino acids. The CDR3 protein is CASSVLDLSTTGELFF. As DNA, the CDR3 is TGTGCCAGCAGCGTACTAGACCTAAGTACCACCGGGGAGCTGTTTTTT.

V and J are TRBV29-1 and TRBJ1-1, with TRBD1 as a possible D gene (5 bases). Germline CDR1 SQVTM, CDR2 ANQGSEA. Trimming took off 1 base at V and 0 bases at J, with 6 bases between the two ends. The CDR3 is 13 residues long. The CDR3 sequence is CSVEGGLNTEAFF. The CDR3 bases are TGCAGCGTTGAAGGGGGACTGAACACTGAAGCTTTCTTT.

The CDR3 is CASSLTAGGNRGYTF. CDR3 DNA sequence: TGTGCCAGCAGTTTAACGGCAGGGGGTAACCGTGGCTACACCTTC. The J gene is TRBJ1-2, the V gene TRBV27; 7 nucleotides align to TRBD1. V trimming: 2 bases; J trimming: 7 bases; junction bases outside the gene matches: 10. CDR1 and CDR2 from the germline V gene are MNHEY and SMNVEV (reference sequence). This CDR3 comprises 15 residues.

This clone was counted a few times. J is TRBJ1-4 and V is TRBV4-2; 9 positions match TRBD1. Germline V gene sequence: CDR1 LGHNA, CDR2 YNFKEQ. The CDR3 is 16 amino acids. V gave up 3 bases and J gave up 8 bases; unmatched junction bases: 10. Here the CDR3 DNA reads TGTGCCAGCAGCCAGGGGACAGGGAGGCGGGACGAAAAACTGTTTTTT. Its translation is CASSQGTGRRDEKLFF.

This chain connects TRBV19 to TRBJ1-1, with D hard to call. This CDR3 is built from 12 residues. Germline values: CDR1 LNHDA, CDR2 SQIVND (reference sequence). V dropped 8 bases and J dropped 7 bases, with 14 bases sitting between them. As DNA, the CDR3 is TGTGCCAGTCGTAGGGAAATTGGTGAAGCTTTCTTT. Translation gives CASRREIGEAFF.

V gene TRBV7-9 combines with J gene TRBJ1-4; D gene uncertain. The CDR3 runs 15 residues. The ends were cut back, 1 base at V and 5 bases at J, with 11 bases in the middle. In germline, CDR1 is SEHNR, CDR2 FQNEAQ (reference sequence). The CDR3 sequence: CASSLVGRSNEKLFF. The CDR3, as DNA: TGTGCCAGCAGCTTAGTGGGCAGGAGCAATGAAAAACTGTTTTTT.

This sequence joins TRBV2 and TRBJ2-7; D is perhaps TRBD2 (5 bases). V was clipped by 7 bases and J by 5 bases, with 15 bases between them. CDR3 length: 13 residues. CDR1 and CDR2 from the germline V gene are SNHLY and FYNNEI. The CDR3 sequence: CASTPRGINEQYF. The CDR3 DNA reads TGTGCCAGCACCCCCCGGGGAATAAACGAGCAGTACTTC. Together with reference TRBV2 and TRBJ2-7, the CDR3 gives the full variable domain: EPEVTQTPSHQVTQMGQEVILRCVPISNHLYFYWYRQILGQKVEFLVSFYNNEISEKSEIFDDQFSVERPDGSNFTLKIRSTKLEDSAMYFCASTPRGINEQYFGPGTRLTVT.

A note on this clone: One end of the junction varies from germline; a read error may be responsible. The genes are TRBV6-6 and TRBJ1-5; D is uncertain. The germline V gene encodes CDR1 MNHNY and CDR2 SVGAGI (reference sequence). CDR3 size: 13 residues. The DNA for the CDR3 is TGTGCCAGCAGTTTAGAGAGCAATCAGTCCCAGCATTTT. As protein: CASSLESNQSQHF.

J is TRBJ2-7 and V is TRBV9; 13 positions agree with TRBD2. The germline gives CDR1 SGDLS, CDR2 YYNGEE. This CDR3 has 17 residues. Unmatched junction bases numbered 9, after V lost 3 bases and J lost 3 bases. CDR3 DNA sequence: TGTGCCAGCAGCGGGGGCATCGGGACTAGCGGGGTCTACGAGCAGTACTTC. Its protein product is CASSGGIGTSGVYEQYF.

The chain uses TRBV12-3 or TRBV12-4 and TRBJ1-1, with D unresolved. V lost 4 bases and J 4 bases, leaving 10 bases between the germline ends. The CDR3 length is 13 residues. The chain's CDR3 is CASSWREFTEAFF. The DNA of the CDR3 is TGTGCCAGCAGTTGGAGGGAGTTCACTGAAGCTTTCTTT.

The chain has TRBV2 and TRBJ1-4; weak D call: TRBD1 (5 bases). The CDR3 runs to 12 residues. CDR1 SNHLY and CDR2 FYNNEI come from the germline V gene. V was cut by 9 bases and J by 5 bases, with 10 bases left in between. The CDR3 coding sequence is TGTGCCAGGCGGGACCGGAATGAAAAACTGTTTTTT. Its protein is CARRDRNEKLFF.

The chain links TRBV2 to TRBJ1-2, with a possible D match to TRBD1 (5 bases). The V end lost 5 bases, the J end lost 2 bases, and 21 bases lay between the germline ends. The CDR3 sequence is 17 residues long. Germline-derived CDR1 and CDR2 are SNHLY and FYNNEI. The CDR3: CASSRGLEAGTNYGYTF. The CDR3 coding sequence is TGTGCCAGCAGTAGGGGCTTGGAGGCAGGGACCAACTATGGCTACACCTTC.

The chain couples TRBV5-1 to TRBJ1-1; tentatively, D is TRBD1 (5 bases). Germline V lookup: CDR1 SGHRS, CDR2 YFSETQ. The V gene lost 3 bases and the J gene lost 1 base, with 13 bases spanning the gap. CDR3 length: 15 amino acids. This CDR3 reads CASSWSGQSNTEAFF. CDR3 in DNA: TGCGCCAGCAGCTGGTCGGGGCAGTCGAACACTGAAGCTTTCTTT.

The table lists this clone with a count of one. The chain recombines TRBV3-1 (or the pseudogene TRBV3-2) with TRBJ2-2, with D possibly being TRBD1 (6 bases). V was trimmed by 4 bases and J by 8 bases, leaving 17 bases between them. This CDR3 comprises 15 residues. Germline CDR1 reads LGHDT; CDR2 reads YNNKEL (reference sequence). The CDR3, as DNA: TGTGCCAGCAGCCCGAGGGGGATAGCGAAGGGGGAGCTGTTTTTT. Translation gives CASSPRGIAKGELFF.

The rearrangement uses TRBV11-3 and TRBJ1-3; D is unclear. Germline values: CDR1 SGHNT, CDR2 YENEEA. Between the trimmed V and J ends, which lost 6 bases and 0 bases, there was a span of 12 bases. The CDR3 runs 15 residues. The CDR3 bases are TGTGCCAGCAGTTCAGGAGGCTTCTCTGGAAACACCATATATTTT. Protein product: CASSSGGFSGNTIYF.

The chain links TRBV7-9 to TRBJ1-2; D is undetermined. Germline CDR1 SEHNR, CDR2 FQNEAQ (reference sequence). This CDR3 comprises 12 residues. Trimming pared 1 base from V and 4 bases from J, leaving 4 bases between. The CDR3 loop reads CASSLEGYGYTF. DNA for the CDR3: TGTGCCAGCAGCTTAGAAGGCTATGGCTACACCTTC.